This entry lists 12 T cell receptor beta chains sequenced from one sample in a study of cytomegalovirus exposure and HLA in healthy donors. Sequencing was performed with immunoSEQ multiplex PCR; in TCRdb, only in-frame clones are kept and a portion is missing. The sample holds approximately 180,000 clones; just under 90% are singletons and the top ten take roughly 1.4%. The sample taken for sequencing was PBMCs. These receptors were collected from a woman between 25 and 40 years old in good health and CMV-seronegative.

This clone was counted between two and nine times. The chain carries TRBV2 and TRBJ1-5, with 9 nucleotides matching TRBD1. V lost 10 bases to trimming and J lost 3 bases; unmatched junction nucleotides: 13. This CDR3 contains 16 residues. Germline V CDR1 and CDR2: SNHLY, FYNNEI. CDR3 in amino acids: CATNHTDRGANQPQHF. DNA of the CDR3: TGTGCCACCAATCATACGGACAGGGGAGCCAATCAGCCCCAGCATTTT.

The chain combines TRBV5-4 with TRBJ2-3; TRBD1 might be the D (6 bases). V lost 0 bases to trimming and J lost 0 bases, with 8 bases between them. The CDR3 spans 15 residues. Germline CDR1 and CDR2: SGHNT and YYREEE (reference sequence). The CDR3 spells CASSLVQGSTDTQYF. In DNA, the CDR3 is TGTGCCAGCAGCTTGGTCCAGGGGAGCACAGATACGCAGTATTTT. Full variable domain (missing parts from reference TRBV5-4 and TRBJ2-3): ETGVTQSPTHLIKTRGQQVTLRCSSQSGHNTVSWYQQALGQGPQFIFQYYREEENGRGNFPPRFSGLQFPNYSSELNVNALELDDSALYLCASSLVQGSTDTQYFGPGTRLTVL.

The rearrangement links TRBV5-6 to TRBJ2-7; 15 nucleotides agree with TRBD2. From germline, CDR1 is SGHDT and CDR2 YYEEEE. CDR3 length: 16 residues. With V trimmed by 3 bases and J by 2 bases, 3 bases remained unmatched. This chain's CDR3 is CASSSGLAGGPYEQYF. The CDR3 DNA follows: TGTGCCAGCAGCTCCGGACTAGCGGGGGGGCCCTACGAGCAGTACTTC.

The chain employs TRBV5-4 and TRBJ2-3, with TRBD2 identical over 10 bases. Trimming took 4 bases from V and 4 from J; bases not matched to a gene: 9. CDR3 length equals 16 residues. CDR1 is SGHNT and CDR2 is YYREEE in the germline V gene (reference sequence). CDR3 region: CASSTGPSGGADTQYF. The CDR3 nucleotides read TGTGCCAGCAGCACGGGCCCTAGCGGGGGAGCAGATACGCAGTATTTT.

CDR3 residues: CASGQIIGTEAFF. Written as DNA, the CDR3 is TGTGCCAGCGGACAGATTATAGGCACTGAAGCTTTCTTT. V usage is TRBV2 and J usage is TRBJ1-1; a weak D match, TRBD1 (6 bases). The CDR3 contains 13 residues. Germline V gene sequence: CDR1 SNHLY, CDR2 FYNNEI. V lost 8 bases and J 4 bases, leaving 14 bases between the germline ends.

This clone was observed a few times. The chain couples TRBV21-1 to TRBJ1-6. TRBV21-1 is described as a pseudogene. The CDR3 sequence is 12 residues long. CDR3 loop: CANNGVFSPLHF. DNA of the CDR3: TGTGCCAATAACGGGGTTTTTTCACCCCTCCACTTT.

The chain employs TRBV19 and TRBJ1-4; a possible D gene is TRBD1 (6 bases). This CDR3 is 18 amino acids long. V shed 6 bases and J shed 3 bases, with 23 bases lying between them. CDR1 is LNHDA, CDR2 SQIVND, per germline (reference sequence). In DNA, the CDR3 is TGTGCCAGTAGCGGAAGGGCGGGGGGCGGCCGGGCTAATGAAAAACTGTTTTTT. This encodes CASSGRAGGGRANEKLFF. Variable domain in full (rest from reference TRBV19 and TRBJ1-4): DGGITQSPKYLFRKEGQNVTLSCEQNLNHDAMYWYRQDPGQGLRLIYYSQIVNDFQKGDIAEGYSVSREKKESFPLTVTSAQKNPTAFYLCASSGRAGGGRANEKLFFGSGTQLSVL.

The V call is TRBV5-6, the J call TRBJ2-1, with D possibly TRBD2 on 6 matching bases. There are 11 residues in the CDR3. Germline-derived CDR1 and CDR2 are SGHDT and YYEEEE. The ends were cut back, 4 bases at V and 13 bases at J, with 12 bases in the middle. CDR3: CASSHRDSQFF. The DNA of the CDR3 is TGTGCCAGCAGCCACCGGGACTCCCAGTTCTTC.

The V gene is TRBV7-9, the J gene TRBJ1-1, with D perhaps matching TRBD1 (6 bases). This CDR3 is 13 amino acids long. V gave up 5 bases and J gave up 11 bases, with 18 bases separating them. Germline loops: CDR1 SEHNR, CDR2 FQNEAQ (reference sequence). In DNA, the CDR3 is TGTGCCAGCAGCGCGGACAGCTACGTGAGTGCTTTCTTT. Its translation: CASSADSYVSAFF.

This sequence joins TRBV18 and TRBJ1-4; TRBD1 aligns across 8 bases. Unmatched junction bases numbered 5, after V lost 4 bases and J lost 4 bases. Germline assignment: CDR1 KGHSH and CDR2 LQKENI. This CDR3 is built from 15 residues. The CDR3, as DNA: TGTGCCAGCTCACGACAGGGGACGAATAATGAAAAACTGTTTTTT. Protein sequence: CASSRQGTNNEKLFF.

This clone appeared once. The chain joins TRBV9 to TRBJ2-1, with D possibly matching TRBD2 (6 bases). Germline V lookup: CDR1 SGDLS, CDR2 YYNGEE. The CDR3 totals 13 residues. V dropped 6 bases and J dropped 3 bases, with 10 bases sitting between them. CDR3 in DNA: TGTGCCAGCACCGGGGGAGGCTACAATGAGCAGTTCTTC. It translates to CASTGGGYNEQFF.

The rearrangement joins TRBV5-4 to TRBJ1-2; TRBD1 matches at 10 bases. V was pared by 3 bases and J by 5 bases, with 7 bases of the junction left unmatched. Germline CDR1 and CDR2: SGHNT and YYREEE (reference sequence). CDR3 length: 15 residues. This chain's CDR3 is CASSSRDRGGYGYTF. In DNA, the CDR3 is TGTGCCAGCAGCTCCCGGGACAGGGGCGGGTATGGCTACACCTTC.